The 14 T cell receptor beta chains reported below all come from one sample, sequenced in a study of shared clonotypes between healthy human individuals. Data came from immunoSEQ multiplex PCR; TCRdb stores just in-frame clones and leaves some out. The sample lists some 2.1 million clones, 85% to 95% occurring once. Input material: naive CD4+ T cells sorted from blood. The subset is: CD45RA+ positively selected. The receptors originated from a man between 18 and 29 years old in good health.

In the case of this clone: The sample contains more than one DNA sequence encoding this CDR3. The chain carries TRBV5-1 and TRBJ1-3; D remains unclear. Germline assignment: CDR1 SGHRS and CDR2 YFSETQ. The CDR3 contains 17 residues. Trimming took off 8 bases at V and 4 bases at J, with 25 bases between the two ends. As DNA, the CDR3 is TGCGCCAGTAGCCCGATTAAGGACGATTCGGGAGGAAACACCATATATTTT. This sequence encodes CASSPIKDDSGGNTIYF.

The chain recombines TRBV5-8 with TRBJ1-1, with TRBD1 matching 8 bases. The J segment lost 4 bases and the V segment lost 4 bases, leaving 6 bases of the junction unmatched. This CDR3 has 14 amino acids. Germline loops: CDR1 SGHTS, CDR2 YDEGEE. CDR3 nucleotide sequence: TGTGCCAGCAGCGCCCGGACAGGGTTCACTGAAGCTTTCTTT. It translates to CASSARTGFTEAFF.

This chain uses TRBV6-1 with TRBJ1-5, with 8 bases fitting TRBD1. Losses at the gene ends were 1 base for V and 7 bases for J; bases not matched to a gene: 6. CDR3 length: 15 residues. Germline assignment: CDR1 MNHNS and CDR2 SASEGT. CDR3 sequence (DNA): TGTGCCAGCAGTGAAGGCACAGGGGGGAGGCAGCCCCAGCATTTT. This codes for CASSEGTGGRQPQHF.

The J gene is TRBJ1-2, the V gene TRBV29-1, with D tentatively TRBD1 (6 bases). The CDR3 runs to 13 residues. Germline CDR1 reads SQVTM; CDR2 reads ANQGSEA. The V end lost 3 bases, the J end lost 4 bases, and 12 bases lay between the germline ends. This chain's CDR3 is CSVDTQGSYGYTF. The CDR3 DNA follows: TGCAGCGTTGACACGCAGGGGAGCTATGGCTACACCTTC.

This clone occurred once. The gene calls are TRBV6-6 and TRBJ1-1; D is perhaps TRBD1 (6 bases). Per germline, CDR1 MNHNY and CDR2 SVGAGI (reference sequence). Trimming cost V 8 bases and J 0 bases, with 13 bases left between them. This CDR3 spans 14 amino acids. CDR3 sequence: CASGNGQMNTEAFF. The DNA for the CDR3 is TGTGCCAGCGGAAACGGACAGATGAACACTGAAGCTTTCTTT.

The chain carries TRBV5-5 and TRBJ2-7; 7 nucleotides match TRBD1. This CDR3 is built from 15 residues. Germline CDR1 is SGHKS and CDR2 is YYEKEE (reference sequence). J gave up 0 bases and V 6 bases, and 9 bases lay outside the gene matches. The CDR3 DNA sequence: TGTGCCAGCACCAATCCGGGACAGATCTCCTACGAGCAGTACTTC. It is translated as CASTNPGQISYEQYF.

The chain combines TRBV25-1 with TRBJ2-3, with D hard to call. CDR1 and CDR2 from the germline V gene are MGHDK and SYGVNS. Between the trimmed V and J ends, which lost 4 bases and 6 bases, there was a span of 8 bases. The CDR3 extends over 12 amino acids. The DNA for the CDR3 is TGTGCCAGCAGTGGCCGCGTGGATACGCAGTATTTT. Its translation: CASSGRVDTQYF.

This chain links TRBV15 with TRBJ1-5; no definite D call. The CDR3 runs 14 residues. Germline CDR1 reads LNHNV; CDR2 reads YYDKDF (reference sequence). V lost 3 bases and J 4 bases, leaving 10 bases between the germline ends. CDR3 in DNA: TGTGCCACCAGCAGGAGTGGACCAAATCAGCCCCAGCATTTT. It yields the protein CATSRSGPNQPQHF.

A few counts support this clone. The rearrangement links TRBV19 to TRBJ1-1; D call uncertain. In germline, CDR1 is LNHDA, CDR2 SQIVND (reference sequence). This CDR3 region has 12 residues. Trimming cost V 3 bases and J 1 base, with 3 bases left between them. The CDR3, as DNA: TGTGCCAGTAGTATCTGGAACACTGAAGCTTTCTTT. Protein product: CASSIWNTEAFF. The whole variable domain, filled in from reference TRBV19 and TRBJ1-1, reads DGGITQSPKYLFRKEGQNVTLSCEQNLNHDAMYWYRQDPGQGLRLIYYSQIVNDFQKGDIAEGYSVSREKKESFPLTVTSAQKNPTAFYLCASSIWNTEAFFGQGTRLTVV.

This chain links TRBV6-1 with TRBJ1-2; 11 bases are a match to TRBD1. V was clipped by 4 bases and J by 4 bases; unmatched bases: 14. The CDR3 contains 18 residues. Germline CDR1 MNHNS, CDR2 SASEGT. This CDR3 reads CASSAPGQGGFPSYGYTF. CDR3 sequence (DNA): TGTGCCAGCAGTGCTCCGGGACAGGGGGGCTTCCCTAGCTATGGCTACACCTTC.

This chain uses TRBV2 with TRBJ2-3; TRBD2 aligns across 10 bases. The V segment lost 4 bases and the J segment 2 bases; nucleotides outside the gene matches: 3. The CDR3 length is 15 residues. Germline V gene sequence: CDR1 SNHLY, CDR2 FYNNEI. CDR3 nucleotides: TGTGCCAGCAGTGGAGCGGGAGGGTACACAGATACGCAGTATTTT. It translates to CASSGAGGYTDTQYF.

The rearrangement uses TRBV5-4 and TRBJ2-7; TRBD2 agrees at 11 bases. The V gene end was trimmed by 5 bases and the J gene end by 5 bases; junction bases not matched to a gene: 9. The CDR3 sequence is 15 residues long. Germline loops: CDR1 SGHNT, CDR2 YYREEE (reference sequence). The CDR3, as DNA: TGTGCCAGCAGTCCAGATAGCGGGAGGGCAAACGAGCAGTACTTC. As protein: CASSPDSGRANEQYF. Full variable domain (outside the CDR3, taken from reference TRBV5-4 and TRBJ2-7): ETGVTQSPTHLIKTRGQQVTLRCSSQSGHNTVSWYQQALGQGPQFIFQYYREEENGRGNFPPRFSGLQFPNYSSELNVNALELDDSALYLCASSPDSGRANEQYFGPGTRLTVT.

A single count supports this clone. The CDR3 spells CASSRTNQETQYF. The CDR3 DNA reads TGTGCCAGCAGTAGGACAAACCAAGAGACCCAGTACTTC. The chain combines TRBV28 with TRBJ2-5; tentatively, D is TRBD1 (5 bases). V lost 5 bases and J lost 0, with 7 bases in between. This CDR3 has 13 amino acids. Germline lookup yields CDR1 MDHEN and CDR2 SYDVKM.

V is TRBV6-5 and J is TRBJ2-3; D gene ambiguous. V was cut by 9 bases and J by 2 bases, with 18 bases left in between. The CDR3 is made up of 15 amino acids. CDR1 and CDR2 (germline): MNHEY, SVGAGI. CDR3 in amino acids: CARPRYHASTDTQYF. The CDR3 DNA sequence: TGTGCCAGACCTCGCTATCATGCCTCCACAGATACGCAGTATTTT.